One sample yielded the 15 T cell receptor beta chains listed below, sequenced in a study of blood T cell repertoires in COVID-19. Data came from immunoSEQ multiplex PCR; TCRdb stores just in-frame clones and leaves some out. The table lists approximately 89,000 clones, roughly four fifths of them singletons. The sequencing input was peripheral blood. These receptors were taken from a human donor in a cohort sampled during active COVID-19.

This chain links TRBV5-4 with TRBJ2-3; 11 nucleotides align to TRBD2. The germline V gene has CDR1 SGHNT and CDR2 YYREEE (reference sequence). The CDR3 is 16 residues long. With V trimmed by 4 bases and J by 3 bases, 7 bases remained unmatched. Written as DNA, the CDR3 is TGTGCCAGCAGCCAAATAGCGGGGGGGCCTACAGATACGCAGTATTTT. It is translated as CASSQIAGGPTDTQYF.

This sequence joins TRBV27 and TRBJ2-5, with 7 bases fitting TRBD1. From germline, CDR1 is MNHEY and CDR2 SMNVEV (reference sequence). The V gene end was trimmed by 3 bases and the J gene end by 2 bases; junction bases not matched to a gene: 6. The CDR3 contains 15 residues. The CDR3 region is CASSFMTGKQETQYF. CDR3 sequence (DNA): TGTGCCAGCAGTTTCATGACAGGGAAACAAGAGACCCAGTACTTC.

The table lists this clone with many counts. V gene TRBV14 combines with J gene TRBJ1-6; the match to TRBD1 covers 8 bases. Germline loops: CDR1 SGHDN, CDR2 FVKESK. This CDR3 comprises 15 residues. The V gene end was trimmed by 2 bases and the J gene end by 10 bases; junction bases not matched to a gene: 7. The DNA for the CDR3 is TGTGCCAGCAGCCAAAGGACAGGGATGGGGTCACCCCTCCACTTT. Translated, it gives CASSQRTGMGSPLHF.

This chain joins TRBV5-6 and TRBJ2-7; 7 bases map to TRBD1. This CDR3 contains 16 residues. The germline V gene encodes CDR1 SGHDT and CDR2 YYEEEE. Unmatched junction bases numbered 7, after V lost 1 base and J lost 0 bases. CDR3 loop: CASSLTGARSSYEQYF. The CDR3 DNA follows: TGTGCCAGCAGCTTGACAGGGGCGAGAAGCTCCTACGAGCAGTACTTC.

V is TRBV27 and J is TRBJ1-4; D unclear. V dropped 6 bases and J dropped 7 bases, with 12 bases sitting between them. CDR1 and CDR2 from the germline V gene are MNHEY and SMNVEV (reference sequence). The CDR3 extends over 13 amino acids. The CDR3, as DNA: TGTGCCAGCAGATCCGGGAATGCTGAAAAACTGTTTTTT. It codes for CASRSGNAEKLFF.

This chain links TRBV5-1 with TRBJ1-5; TRBD1 aligns across 7 bases. CDR1 is SGHRS, CDR2 YFSETQ, per germline. V lost 3 bases, J lost 2 bases, and 11 bases stayed unmatched. The CDR3 covers 17 residues. CDR3 region: CASSSPVYRGGNQPQHF. CDR3 in DNA: TGCGCCAGCAGCTCTCCGGTGTACAGGGGAGGCAATCAGCCCCAGCATTTT.

J is TRBJ2-1 and V is TRBV24-1, with D tentatively TRBD1 (6 bases). Germline assignment: CDR1 KGHDR and CDR2 SFDVKD. The CDR3 is made up of 16 amino acids. Between the trimmed V and J ends, which lost 5 bases and 0 bases, there was a span of 13 bases. DNA of the CDR3: TGTGCCACCAGTGGTAGGGGGTTGAGCTCCTACAATGAGCAGTTCTTC. This sequence encodes CATSGRGLSSYNEQFF.

This clone was found once. This sample also contains other DNA sequences that code for the same CDR3. This chain links TRBV28 with TRBJ1-2; D ambiguous. The CDR3 is 12 residues long. V was pared by 11 bases and J by 4 bases, with 14 bases between. Germline lookup yields CDR1 MDHEN and CDR2 SYDVKM. DNA for the CDR3: TGTGCCTCCCGCGCGGGTGGCTATGGCTACACCTTC. Translating it yields CASRAGGYGYTF.

This clone appeared many times. The chain links TRBV5-4 to TRBJ2-6; perhaps TRBD1 as D (5 bases). V was shortened by 2 bases and J by 2 bases, with 11 bases between the two germline ends. This CDR3 is built from 16 residues. CDR1 is SGHNT and CDR2 is YYREEE in the germline V gene (reference sequence). This CDR3 is CASSFDRPAGANVLTF. CDR3 DNA sequence: TGTGCCAGCAGCTTTGACAGACCGGCTGGGGCCAACGTCCTGACTTTC.

The chain is built from TRBV7-2 and TRBJ2-3, with a weak D call TRBD2 (5 bases). This CDR3 has 14 amino acids. CDR1 and CDR2 (germline): SGHTA, FQGNSA. Trimming shortened V by 5 bases and J by 0 bases, and 9 bases separated the two germline ends. In nucleotides, the CDR3 is TGTGCCAGCAGCCCCGGACTTAGCACAGATACGCAGTATTTT. Translating gives CASSPGLSTDTQYF.

V is TRBV11-2 and J is TRBJ2-3; 14 bases align to TRBD2. CDR1 is SGHAT, CDR2 FQNNGV, per germline. The CDR3 consists of 17 residues. After removal of 3 bases from V and 6 bases from J, the junction contained 8 bases not matched to a gene. This CDR3 is CASSLIGGLAGVDTQYF. CDR3 DNA sequence: TGTGCCAGCAGCTTGATTGGGGGACTAGCGGGGGTGGATACGCAGTATTTT. Full variable domain (rest looked up from reference TRBV11-2 and TRBJ2-3): EAGVAQSPRYKIIEKRQSVAFWCNPISGHATLYWYQQILGQGPKLLIQFQNNGVVDDSQLPKDRFSAERLKGVDSTLKIQPAKLEDSAVYLCASSLIGGLAGVDTQYFGPGTRLTVL.

The chain recombines TRBV27 with TRBJ2-2; TRBD2 matches at 10 bases. The junction had 7 bases not matched to a gene; V was cut back by 5 bases and J by 1 base. Germline CDR1 MNHEY, CDR2 SMNVEV (reference sequence). This CDR3 comprises 17 residues. The CDR3 sequence is CASSALAGGLNTGELFF. CDR3 coding DNA: TGTGCCAGCAGTGCCTTAGCGGGGGGCCTGAACACCGGGGAGCTGTTTTTT.

The chain links TRBV9 to TRBJ2-3, with TRBD2 matching 11 bases. V lost 4 bases to trimming and J lost 4 bases; unmatched junction nucleotides: 5. Per germline, CDR1 SGDLS and CDR2 YYNGEE. CDR3 length: 15 residues. The CDR3 loop is CASSLAGGEADTQYF. The CDR3 nucleotides read TGTGCCAGCAGCCTAGCGGGGGGTGAGGCAGATACGCAGTATTTT.

J is TRBJ1-3 and V is TRBV6-6; the D is unclear. This CDR3 has 13 amino acids. V dropped 2 bases and J dropped 4 bases, with 6 bases sitting between them. CDR1 is MNHNY, CDR2 SVGAGI, per germline (reference sequence). The CDR3: CASSYSFGNTIYF. The CDR3 nucleotides are TGTGCCAGCAGTTACAGCTTCGGAAACACCATATATTTT.

The chain combines TRBV27 with TRBJ1-5, with 7 nucleotides matching TRBD1. The CDR3 consists of 17 residues. The germline gives CDR1 MNHEY, CDR2 SMNVEV (reference sequence). V gave up 3 bases and J gave up 0 bases; unmatched junction bases: 8. The CDR3 DNA is TGTGCCAGCAGTTTCCGGGGACAGTCCAATAGCAATCAGCCCCAGCATTTT. Translation: CASSFRGQSNSNQPQHF.